This is a list of T cell receptor beta chains from one sample in a study of neurological immune-mediated disorders. Each CDR3 protein gets one entry after TCRdb re-called the 5' RACE reads with MiXCR. The sample carries 30,000 to 45,000 distinct CDR3 sequences, 10% recorded once. Source material: PBMCs. Every receptor here comes from a woman aged 30 to 39 with HTLV-1-associated myelopathy (HAM/TSP). CDR3s include the opening cysteine and the closing phenylalanine or tryptophan. The D gene is left open where the match is weak. Only part of the rows carry a size: once, few, many, or a class if the clone is expanded.

clone_size: many
v_call: TRBV20-1
j_call: TRBJ2-2
d_call: -
cdr3_nt: TGCAGTGCTAGGGGAGGGGGTTCGAACACCGGGGAGCTGTTTTTT
cdr3_aa: CSARGGGSNTGELFF

clone_size: -
v_call: TRBV18
j_call: TRBJ1-1
d_call: TRBD1
cdr3_nt: TGTGCCAGCTCACCTCAGGGGGTATCCATGAACACTGAAGCTTTCTTT
cdr3_aa: CASSPQGVSMNTEAFF

clone_size: -
v_call: TRBV20-1
j_call: TRBJ1-1
d_call: -
cdr3_nt: TGCAGTGCCACCAGCACGAGGGGGGGCCCCGTAAGAGCTTTCTTT
cdr3_aa: CSATSTRGGPVRAFF

clone_size: many
v_call: TRBV7-8
j_call: TRBJ2-5
d_call: -
cdr3_nt: TGTGCCAGCAGCTTTCTTGAAGAGACCCAGTACTTC
cdr3_aa: CASSFLEETQYF

clone_size: -
v_call: TRBV20-1
j_call: TRBJ1-1
d_call: TRBD1
cdr3_nt: TGCAGTGCTAGAGATTATCGAGGGGGCAGTGAAGCTTTCTTT
cdr3_aa: CSARDYRGGSEAFF

clone_size: once
v_call: TRBV20-1
j_call: TRBJ1-2
d_call: TRBD1
cdr3_nt: TGCAGTGCTGGGACAGGCCCTAGACTGGACTATGGCTACACCTTC
cdr3_aa: CSAGTGPRLDYGYTF

clone_size: many
v_call: TRBV7-8
j_call: TRBJ2-7
d_call: TRBD1
cdr3_nt: TGTGCCAGCAGCTTAGACAGACAGGGGGCCTACGAGCAGTACTTC
cdr3_aa: CASSLDRQGAYEQYF

clone_size: many
v_call: TRBV20-1
j_call: TRBJ2-1
d_call: TRBD2
cdr3_nt: TGCAGTGCCCCTGGGGAGCGGGGGGGCCAGCAGTTCTTC
cdr3_aa: CSAPGERGGQQFF

clone_size: many
v_call: TRBV25-1
j_call: TRBJ1-1
d_call: -
cdr3_nt: TGTGCCAGCAGACCGGGGTTTAACACTGAAGCTTTCTTT
cdr3_aa: CASRPGFNTEAFF

clone_size: many
v_call: TRBV6-6
j_call: TRBJ2-3
d_call: TRBD1
cdr3_nt: TGTGCCAGCAGTTACAGGACAGGGGTAACAGATACGCAGTATTTT
cdr3_aa: CASSYRTGVTDTQYF

clone_size: many
v_call: TRBV20-1
j_call: TRBJ2-1
d_call: TRBD1
cdr3_nt: TGCAGTGCTAGGGCTCCAGGGGGTGAGTCCTACAATGAGCAGTTCTTC
cdr3_aa: CSARAPGGESYNEQFF

clone_size: many
v_call: TRBV20-1
j_call: TRBJ2-1
d_call: -
cdr3_nt: TGCAGTGCTGGAGGGCTCGAAAGCTCCTACAATGAGCAGTTCTTC
cdr3_aa: CSAGGLESSYNEQFF

clone_size: many
v_call: TRBV7-3
j_call: TRBJ2-2
d_call: -
cdr3_nt: TGTGCCAGCAGCTTAGGGAACACCGGGGAGCTGTTTTTT
cdr3_aa: CASSLGNTGELFF

clone_size: many
v_call: TRBV6-5
j_call: TRBJ1-5
d_call: -
cdr3_nt: TGTGCCAGCAGTTACTCCATACCCTCCGCCGCAGGGCACCGGGCCCCTCTTCAGCCCCAGCATTTT
cdr3_aa: CASSYSIPSAAGHRAPLQPQHF

clone_size: many
v_call: TRBV6-1
j_call: TRBJ2-3
d_call: -
cdr3_nt: TGTGCCAGCAGGGAAACAGGACAGACAGATACGCAGTATTTT
cdr3_aa: CASRETGQTDTQYF

clone_size: many
v_call: TRBV11-2
j_call: TRBJ1-2
d_call: TRBD1
cdr3_nt: TGTGCCAGCAGGAAGACCCGGACAGGACCTAGCTTCTATGGCTACACCTTC
cdr3_aa: CASRKTRTGPSFYGYTF

clone_size: many
v_call: TRBV7-9
j_call: TRBJ2-1
d_call: -
cdr3_nt: TGTGCCAGCAGCTTAAATGATGAGCAGTTCTTC
cdr3_aa: CASSLNDEQFF

clone_size: many
v_call: TRBV20-1
j_call: TRBJ1-1
d_call: -
cdr3_nt: TGCAGTGCTAGGAGGTCCCCCAACACTGAAGCTTTCTTT
cdr3_aa: CSARRSPNTEAFF

clone_size: many
v_call: TRBV20-1
j_call: TRBJ2-3
d_call: TRBD2
cdr3_nt: TGCAGTGCGGTAGCGGGAGCCAATCTGGCGCAGTATTTT
cdr3_aa: CSAVAGANLAQYF

clone_size: -
v_call: TRBV14
j_call: TRBJ2-7
d_call: -
cdr3_nt: TGTGCCAGCACCGGGGGCACTTCCTACGAGCAGTACTTC
cdr3_aa: CASTGGTSYEQYF

clone_size: many
v_call: TRBV20-1
j_call: TRBJ1-4
d_call: -
cdr3_nt: TGCAGTGCTGGAAGAACAGGGCAGCCAACTAATGAAAAACTGTTTTTT
cdr3_aa: CSAGRTGQPTNEKLFF

clone_size: -
v_call: TRBV29-1
j_call: TRBJ2-3
d_call: -
cdr3_nt: TGCAGCGTTGCTACTAGCATATATACGCAGTATTTT
cdr3_aa: CSVATSIYTQYF

clone_size: many
v_call: TRBV20-1
j_call: TRBJ1-3
d_call: -
cdr3_nt: TGCAGTGCTACCCGTCGGGACGCCTCTGGAAACACCATATATTTT
cdr3_aa: CSATRRDASGNTIYF

clone_size: many
v_call: TRBV20-1
j_call: TRBJ1-2
d_call: -
cdr3_nt: TGCAGTGCTGTACAGGGTTATGGCTACACCTTC
cdr3_aa: CSAVQGYGYTF

clone_size: many
v_call: TRBV11-2
j_call: TRBJ1-2
d_call: -
cdr3_nt: TGTGCCAGCAGCGTGGCCCGACGGACCCTCATCTATGGCTACACCTTC
cdr3_aa: CASSVARRTLIYGYTF

clone_size: many
v_call: TRBV20-1
j_call: TRBJ1-3
d_call: -
cdr3_nt: TGCAGTGCTAGCGCGGGAGGAAACACCATATATTTT
cdr3_aa: CSASAGGNTIYF

clone_size: many
v_call: TRBV5-1
j_call: TRBJ1-3
d_call: -
cdr3_nt: TGCGCCAGCAGCTTGGCTTCGGCAGTTGGAAACACCATATATTTT
cdr3_aa: CASSLASAVGNTIYF

clone_size: many
v_call: TRBV12-3/TRBV12-4
j_call: TRBJ2-7
d_call: TRBD1
cdr3_nt: TGTGCCAGCAGTAAAAACAGGGGCTACGAGCAGTACTTC
cdr3_aa: CASSKNRGYEQYF

clone_size: many
v_call: TRBV3-1
j_call: TRBJ2-3
d_call: TRBD1
cdr3_nt: TGTGCCAGCAGCCCCGGACAGGGAATACACACAGATACGCAGTATTTT
cdr3_aa: CASSPGQGIHTDTQYF

clone_size: many
v_call: TRBV7-9
j_call: TRBJ2-2
d_call: -
cdr3_nt: TGTGCCAGCAGCTTACCCGCGAACACCGGGGAGCTGTTTTTT
cdr3_aa: CASSLPANTGELFF

clone_size: many
v_call: TRBV20-1
j_call: TRBJ1-6
d_call: -
cdr3_nt: TGCAGTGCTAGAGAGGACAGAGGGAATTCACCCCTCCACTTT
cdr3_aa: CSAREDRGNSPLHF

clone_size: many
v_call: TRBV25-1
j_call: TRBJ2-4
d_call: -
cdr3_nt: TGTGCCAGCAGTGATCTAGCCAAAAACATTCAGTACTTC
cdr3_aa: CASSDLAKNIQYF

clone_size: many
v_call: TRBV7-2
j_call: TRBJ2-7
d_call: -
cdr3_nt: TGTGCCAGCAGCCCCACCCACTCCACGGCGGACGAGCAGTACTTC
cdr3_aa: CASSPTHSTADEQYF

clone_size: many
v_call: TRBV27
j_call: TRBJ2-1
d_call: TRBD2
cdr3_nt: TGTGCCAGCAGTGCTAGCGGGGGGGAGGTCTACCTTGAGCAGTTCTTC
cdr3_aa: CASSASGGEVYLEQFF

clone_size: many
v_call: TRBV20-1
j_call: TRBJ1-6
d_call: -
cdr3_nt: TGCAGTGCTAGAGAGGTGGCGCAGGGCCGCTTGTCACCCCTCCACTTT
cdr3_aa: CSAREVAQGRLSPLHF

clone_size: many
v_call: TRBV5-6
j_call: TRBJ2-3
d_call: TRBD1
cdr3_nt: TGTGCCAGCGGGGAACAGGGGCGGCTCCCCACAGATACGCAGTATTTT
cdr3_aa: CASGEQGRLPTDTQYF

clone_size: many
v_call: TRBV5-1
j_call: TRBJ1-2
d_call: -
cdr3_nt: TGCGCCAGCAGGTCAAAACCCCTGTGGACAGCCCAAAACTATGGCTACACCTTC
cdr3_aa: CASRSKPLWTAQNYGYTF

clone_size: -
v_call: TRBV7-2
j_call: TRBJ2-1
d_call: -
cdr3_nt: -
cdr3_aa: CASSFYICSARRGGGAGSYNEQFF

clone_size: many
v_call: TRBV29-1
j_call: TRBJ2-3
d_call: -
cdr3_nt: TGCAGCCTCAGCGTGAGCACAGATACGCAGTATTTT
cdr3_aa: CSLSVSTDTQYF

clone_size: many
v_call: TRBV20-1
j_call: TRBJ1-2
d_call: -
cdr3_nt: TGCAGGGCCACCAACGGTTTTGGCTACACCTTC
cdr3_aa: CRATNGFGYTF

clone_size: many
v_call: TRBV6-1
j_call: TRBJ2-3
d_call: -
cdr3_nt: TGTGCCAGCAGTGCGGGCAGGACCACAGATACGCAGTATTTT
cdr3_aa: CASSAGRTTDTQYF

clone_size: many
v_call: TRBV29-1
j_call: TRBJ1-1
d_call: -
cdr3_nt: TGCAGCGTTGAAGAAGCCAGACGGATTATGAACACTGAAGCTTTCTTT
cdr3_aa: CSVEEARRIMNTEAFF

clone_size: many
v_call: TRBV7-7
j_call: TRBJ2-2
d_call: TRBD1
cdr3_nt: TGTGCCAGCGGGACAGAGGAGGCCGGGGAGCTGTTTTTT
cdr3_aa: CASGTEEAGELFF

clone_size: many
v_call: TRBV29-1
j_call: TRBJ2-3
d_call: TRBD1
cdr3_nt: TGCAGCGTCAGGGGGCGCTTCACAGATACGCAGTATTTT
cdr3_aa: CSVRGRFTDTQYF

clone_size: many
v_call: TRBV7-8
j_call: TRBJ2-7
d_call: -
cdr3_nt: TGTGCCAGCAGCTTAGCTCACAGGGTTCACGAGCAGTACTTC
cdr3_aa: CASSLAHRVHEQYF

clone_size: many
v_call: TRBV20-1
j_call: TRBJ2-6
d_call: -
cdr3_nt: TGCAGTGCTAGAGTTCCGGGACGCAGATCTGGGGCCAACGTCCTGACTTTC
cdr3_aa: CSARVPGRRSGANVLTF

clone_size: many
v_call: TRBV27
j_call: TRBJ1-2
d_call: -
cdr3_nt: TGTGCCAGCAGTTTAACCCCATCCGGCCGGACCTATGGCTACACCTTC
cdr3_aa: CASSLTPSGRTYGYTF

clone_size: many
v_call: TRBV7-8
j_call: TRBJ1-2
d_call: TRBD1
cdr3_nt: TGTGCCAGCAGCGCGGCAGGGGGCGCGTTTCGGGGCTACACCTTC
cdr3_aa: CASSAAGGAFRGYTF

clone_size: many
v_call: TRBV7-2
j_call: TRBJ2-1
d_call: TRBD1
cdr3_nt: TGTGCCAGCAGCTCGGGACAGAACAATGAGCAGTTCTTC
cdr3_aa: CASSSGQNNEQFF

clone_size: many
v_call: TRBV20-1
j_call: TRBJ2-1
d_call: TRBD2
cdr3_nt: TGCAGTGCTAGAGATCGGCTAGCGGGGACTTTTAGCTCCTACAATGAGCAGTTCTTC
cdr3_aa: CSARDRLAGTFSSYNEQFF

clone_size: many
v_call: TRBV20-1
j_call: TRBJ2-1
d_call: TRBD2
cdr3_nt: TGCAGTGCCCTTAGCGGGGGGTCTACCTACAATGAGCAGTTCTTC
cdr3_aa: CSALSGGSTYNEQFF

clone_size: many
v_call: TRBV7-9
j_call: TRBJ1-4
d_call: TRBD1
cdr3_nt: TGTGCCAGCAGCTTAGGCGACAGGGGGCGCGGAAAACTGTTTTTT
cdr3_aa: CASSLGDRGRGKLFF

clone_size: many
v_call: TRBV20-1
j_call: TRBJ1-1
d_call: TRBD1
cdr3_nt: TGCAGTGCTAGAGCCCGTGACAGGGGAAGCTTTCGAAGCACTGAAGCTTTCTTT
cdr3_aa: CSARARDRGSFRSTEAFF

clone_size: few
v_call: TRBV10-3
j_call: TRBJ1-2
d_call: -
cdr3_nt: TGTGCCATATCTTCGACAGGATCTAACTATGGCTACACCTTC
cdr3_aa: CAISSTGSNYGYTF

clone_size: many
v_call: TRBV20-1
j_call: TRBJ2-3
d_call: TRBD2
cdr3_nt: TGCAGTGCTATTGCCCTAGCGGAGCGCACAGATACGCAGTATTTT
cdr3_aa: CSAIALAERTDTQYF

clone_size: many
v_call: TRBV18
j_call: TRBJ2-3
d_call: TRBD2
cdr3_nt: TGTGCCAGCTCAAGGACTAGCGGTCGCGATACGCAGTATTTT
cdr3_aa: CASSRTSGRDTQYF

clone_size: many
v_call: TRBV5-1
j_call: TRBJ1-3
d_call: -
cdr3_nt: TGCGCCAGCAGCGTCGGACAGACAAACACCATATATTTT
cdr3_aa: CASSVGQTNTIYF